Only a few counts were recorded for the clone carrying this TCR beta chain. This entry comes from a study of blood T cells in healthy people across ages. It was with a sample-barcoded 5' primer and a J-beta primer mix that a second PCR of about 6 to 11 cycles was run. A template-switch adaptor that had 12 random nucleotides put a tag on each cDNA molecule. TCRdb re-called the 5' RACE reads through MiXCR, storing one row per CDR3 protein. The data contain 1.5 million to 2 million distinct CDR3 sequences, 28% of them singletons. The sequencing input was blood. This TCR was recovered from a woman between 25 and 40 years old in good health.

CDR3 amino acids: CSALSGRYSNQPQHF. CDR3 bases: TGCAGTGCTTTATCGGGCCGATATAGCAATCAGCCCCAGCATTTT. V and J are TRBV20-1 and TRBJ1-5; D is unresolved. This CDR3 is 15 amino acids long. The germline CDR1 and CDR2 sequences are DFQATT and SNEGSKA (reference sequence). The germline V and J ends were trimmed by 5 bases and 0 bases, with 14 bases remaining between them.